This T cell receptor beta chain originates from a study of cytomegalovirus exposure and HLA in healthy donors. Regarding the study as a whole: Later examination showed HLA-associated TCR beta chains had greater clonal expansion than equally common others. Among the CMV-associated chains, a few were confirmed in vitro as specific for CMV antigens.

On this clone itself: Its antigen is unidentified.

Use of 60 Vbeta and 13 Jbeta primers characterized the PCR. Produced via immunoSEQ multiplex PCR; TCRdb's table is partial and in-frame only. The table shows 140,000 or so clones, with around 86% occurring only once. Trimming left V 0 bases short and J 1 base short, with 10 bases between. The CDR3 loop spans 16 amino acids. Germline V gene sequence: CDR1 SGHRS, CDR2 YFSETQ. The donors were healthy bone marrow donors. The sample was PBMCs. This receptor was taken from a woman aged 25 to 39 in good health and CMV-seronegative. J is TRBJ1-4 and V is TRBV5-1; tentatively, D is TRBD1 (5 bases). CDR3 loop: CASSLVWGGTNEKLFF. The CDR3 DNA reads as TGCGCCAGCAGCTTGGTGTGGGGGGGAACTAATGAAAAACTGTTTTTT.